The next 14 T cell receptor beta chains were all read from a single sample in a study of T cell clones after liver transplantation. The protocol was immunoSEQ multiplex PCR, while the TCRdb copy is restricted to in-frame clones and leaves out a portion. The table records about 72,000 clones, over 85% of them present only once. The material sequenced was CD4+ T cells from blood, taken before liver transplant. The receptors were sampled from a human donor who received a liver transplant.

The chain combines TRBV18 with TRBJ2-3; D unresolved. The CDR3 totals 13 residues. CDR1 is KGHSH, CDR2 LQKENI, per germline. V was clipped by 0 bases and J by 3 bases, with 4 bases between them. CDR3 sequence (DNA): TGTGCCAGCTCACCACCAGGGACAGATACGCAGTATTTT. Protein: CASSPPGTDTQYF.

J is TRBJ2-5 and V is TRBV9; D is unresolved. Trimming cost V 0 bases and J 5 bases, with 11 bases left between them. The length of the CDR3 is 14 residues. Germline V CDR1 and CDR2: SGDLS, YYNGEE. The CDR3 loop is CASSVGQPPETQYF. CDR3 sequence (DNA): TGTGCCAGCAGCGTAGGGCAGCCACCCGAGACCCAGTACTTC. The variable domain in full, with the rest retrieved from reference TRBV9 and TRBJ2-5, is DSGVTQTPKHLITATGQRVTLRCSPRSGDLSVYWYQQSLDQGLQFLIQYYNGEERAKGNILERFSAQQFPDLHSELNLSSLELGDSALYFCASSVGQPPETQYFGPGTRLLVL.

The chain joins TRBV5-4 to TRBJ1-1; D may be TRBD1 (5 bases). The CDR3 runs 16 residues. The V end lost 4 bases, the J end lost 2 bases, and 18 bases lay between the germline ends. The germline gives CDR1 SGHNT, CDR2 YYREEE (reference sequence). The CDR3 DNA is TGTGCCAGCAGCGCGAAACGGGGGGGTATAAACACTGAAGCTTTCTTT. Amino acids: CASSAKRGGINTEAFF.

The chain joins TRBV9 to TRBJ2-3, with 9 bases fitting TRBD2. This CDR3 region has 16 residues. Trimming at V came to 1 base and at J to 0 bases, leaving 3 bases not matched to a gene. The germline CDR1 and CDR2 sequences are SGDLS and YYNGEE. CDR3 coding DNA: TGTGCCAGCAGCGTAAGACTAGCGGCTAGCACAGATACGCAGTATTTT. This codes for CASSVRLAASTDTQYF. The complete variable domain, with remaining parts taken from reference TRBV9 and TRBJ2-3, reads DSGVTQTPKHLITATGQRVTLRCSPRSGDLSVYWYQQSLDQGLQFLIQYYNGEERAKGNILERFSAQQFPDLHSELNLSSLELGDSALYFCASSVRLAASTDTQYFGPGTRLTVL.

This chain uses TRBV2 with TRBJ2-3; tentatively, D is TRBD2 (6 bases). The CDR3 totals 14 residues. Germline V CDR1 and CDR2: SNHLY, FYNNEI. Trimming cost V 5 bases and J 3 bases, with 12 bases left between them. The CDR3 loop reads CASSKTSSTDTQYF. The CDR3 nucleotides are TGTGCCAGCAGTAAGACTAGTTCGACAGATACGCAGTATTTT.

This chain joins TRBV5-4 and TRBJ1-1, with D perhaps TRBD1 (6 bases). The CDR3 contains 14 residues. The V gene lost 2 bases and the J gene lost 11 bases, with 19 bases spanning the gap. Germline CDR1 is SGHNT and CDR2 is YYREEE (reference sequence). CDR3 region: CASSFKGETPGAFF. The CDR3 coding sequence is TGTGCCAGCAGCTTTAAGGGGGAAACCCCGGGGGCTTTCTTT. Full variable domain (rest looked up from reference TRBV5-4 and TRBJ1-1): ETGVTQSPTHLIKTRGQQVTLRCSSQSGHNTVSWYQQALGQGPQFIFQYYREEENGRGNFPPRFSGLQFPNYSSELNVNALELDDSALYLCASSFKGETPGAFFGQGTRLTVV.

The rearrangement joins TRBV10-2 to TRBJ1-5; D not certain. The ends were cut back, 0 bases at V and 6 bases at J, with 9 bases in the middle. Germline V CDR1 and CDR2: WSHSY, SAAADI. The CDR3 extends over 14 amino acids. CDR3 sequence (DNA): TGCGCCAGCAGTGAGTCTCAGTTAGGTCAGCCCCAGCATTTT. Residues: CASSESQLGQPQHF.

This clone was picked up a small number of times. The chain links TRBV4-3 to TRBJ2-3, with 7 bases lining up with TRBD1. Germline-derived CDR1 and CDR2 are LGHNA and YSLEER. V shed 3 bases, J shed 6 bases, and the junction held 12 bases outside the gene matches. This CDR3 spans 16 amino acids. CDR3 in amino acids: CASSHFRGSEWDTQYF. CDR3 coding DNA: TGCGCCAGCAGCCATTTCAGGGGGTCCGAGTGGGATACGCAGTATTTT.

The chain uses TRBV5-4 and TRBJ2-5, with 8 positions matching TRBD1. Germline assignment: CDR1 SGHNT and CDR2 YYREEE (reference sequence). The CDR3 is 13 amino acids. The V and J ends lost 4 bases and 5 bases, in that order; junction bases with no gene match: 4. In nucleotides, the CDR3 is TGTGCCAGCAGCCCAGGGGGCGCGGAGACCCAGTACTTC. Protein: CASSPGGAETQYF.

CDR3 DNA: TGTGCCAGCAGCGAACAGGGGGCTGGGACTGAAGCTTTCTTT. Protein product: CASSEQGAGTEAFF. The rearrangement joins TRBV9 to TRBJ1-1, with 9 bases matching TRBD1. With V trimmed by 3 bases and J by 5 bases, 5 bases remained unmatched. There are 14 residues in the CDR3. Looked up from germline, CDR1 is SGDLS and CDR2 is YYNGEE.

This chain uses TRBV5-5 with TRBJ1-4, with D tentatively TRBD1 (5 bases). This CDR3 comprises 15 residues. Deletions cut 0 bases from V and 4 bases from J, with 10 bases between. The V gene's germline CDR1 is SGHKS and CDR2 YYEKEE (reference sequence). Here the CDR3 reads CASSLVRQGNEKLFF. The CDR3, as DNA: TGTGCCAGCAGCTTGGTGAGGCAGGGTAATGAAAAACTGTTTTTT.

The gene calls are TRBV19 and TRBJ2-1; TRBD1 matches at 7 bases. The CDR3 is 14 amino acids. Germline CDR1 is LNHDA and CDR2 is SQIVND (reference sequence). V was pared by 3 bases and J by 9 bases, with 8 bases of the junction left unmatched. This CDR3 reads CASSIFTGEPEQFF. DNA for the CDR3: TGTGCCAGTAGTATCTTCACAGGGGAGCCTGAGCAGTTCTTC.

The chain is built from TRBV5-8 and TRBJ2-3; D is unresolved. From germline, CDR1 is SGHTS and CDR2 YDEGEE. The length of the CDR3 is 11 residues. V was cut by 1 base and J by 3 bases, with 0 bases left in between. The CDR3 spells CASSLTDTQYF. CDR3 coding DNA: TGTGCCAGCAGCTTGACAGATACGCAGTATTTT.

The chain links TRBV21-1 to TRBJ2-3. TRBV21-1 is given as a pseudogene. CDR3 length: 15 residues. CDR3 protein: CAPPARGVAPDTQYF. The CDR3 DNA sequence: TGTGCCCCACCAGCGAGGGGAGTGGCCCCAGATACGCAGTATTTT.